The clone carrying this T cell receptor beta chain was picked up a small number of times. Antigen specificity is unknown. TCRdb ran MiXCR on the RT-PCR reads and lists one entry per CDR3 protein. The sample includes hundreds of thousands of distinct CDR3 sequences, roughly 8.2% of them seen just once. The CDR3 covers 16 residues. Germline CDR1 reads MNHNS; CDR2 reads SASEGT. J was trimmed by 6 bases and V by 5 bases; bases with no gene match: 10. The entry originates in a study of response to subunit inactivated influenza vaccine. Study observations and caveats: T cells newly recruited by each seasonal influenza vaccination are few, the authors suggested.

This receptor was obtained from a man aged 45 to 75 who received an inactivated influenza vaccine. The genes are TRBV6-1 and TRBJ2-1; TRBD2 matches at 10 bases. The sample here was PBMCs from blood, taken less than 25 months after vaccination. CDR3 bases: TGTGCCAGCAGTCCGACAGCGGGGGGGCTCCGCAATGAGCAGTTCTTC. Protein sequence: CASSPTAGGLRNEQFF.